This T cell receptor (beta chain) comes out of a study of blood T cell repertoires in COVID-19. Background on the study: Samples taken during acute and convalescent COVID-19 were collected in the United States, Italy and Spain. The analysed material was cDNA or gDNA that came from T cells, B-cell-depleted T cells, or PBMCs.

V lost 10 bases, J lost 5 bases, and 6 bases stayed unmatched. The germline V gene has CDR1 ENHRY and CDR2 SYGVKD. This CDR3 has 13 residues. Sequencing was performed with immunoSEQ multiplex PCR; in TCRdb, only in-frame clones are kept and a portion is missing. The sample carries some 420,000 clones, 85% to 90% recorded once. Cohort assignment relied on participant-reported clinical history. What the recovered Cohort 3 donors had was two negative PCRs, clearance, or symptom resolution. The TCR comes from a young man who had recovered from COVID-19. The chain joins TRBV10-3 to TRBJ2-1, with 9 bases matching TRBD2. Sequencing was performed on PBMCs or T cells enriched from blood (not recorded which). The DNA of the CDR3 is TGTGCCACCCTTAGCGGGAGTGACAATGAGCAGTTCTTC. It yields the protein CATLSGSDNEQFF.